This T cell receptor beta chain was recovered during a study of tumor and adjacent non-tumor tissue in lung cancer. The CDR3 is 15 amino acids. CDR1 is LGHNA and CDR2 is YNFKEQ in the germline V gene. The template was RNA from unsorted bulk tissue. This non-tumor lung sample came from over 3 cm beyond the tumor edge. The library came from three nested PCR rounds adapted from ARM-PCR protocols. TCRdb reprocessed the multiplex PCR reads with MiXCR, giving one entry per CDR3 protein. Altogether 85,000 or so distinct CDR3 sequences are present, 76% being singletons, with the ten largest covering less than 25%. In regard to this clonotype: The junction departs from germline at one end; a sequencing error may be responsible.

The chain is built from TRBV4-2 and TRBJ1-2, with 7 nucleotides matching TRBD1. Specimen: distant non-tumor lung tissue. The sequence was collected from a woman aged 45-60 years with non-small cell lung cancer. The CDR3 DNA reads as TGTACCAGCAGCCAAGAGATAGGGGGCAGCTATGGCTACACCTTC. Amino acid sequence: CTSSQEIGGSYGYTF.